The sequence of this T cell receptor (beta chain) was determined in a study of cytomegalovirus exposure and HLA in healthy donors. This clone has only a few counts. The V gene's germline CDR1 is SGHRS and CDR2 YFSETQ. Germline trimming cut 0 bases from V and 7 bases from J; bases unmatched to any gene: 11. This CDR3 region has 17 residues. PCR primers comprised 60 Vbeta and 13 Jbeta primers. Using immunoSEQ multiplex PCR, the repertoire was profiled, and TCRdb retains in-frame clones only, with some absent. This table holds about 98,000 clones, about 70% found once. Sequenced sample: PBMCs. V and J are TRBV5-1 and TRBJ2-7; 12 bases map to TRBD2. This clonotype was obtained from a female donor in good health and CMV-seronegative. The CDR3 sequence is CASSLEPSSGRVGEQYF. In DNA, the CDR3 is TGCGCCAGCAGCTTGGAGCCCTCTAGCGGGAGGGTGGGGGAGCAGTACTTC. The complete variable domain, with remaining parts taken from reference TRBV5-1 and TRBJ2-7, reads KAGVTQTPRYLIKTRGQQVTLSCSPISGHRSVSWYQQTPGQGLQFLFEYFSETQRNKGNFPGRFSGRQFSNSRSEMNVSTLELGDSALYLCASSLEPSSGRVGEQYFGPGTRLTVT.